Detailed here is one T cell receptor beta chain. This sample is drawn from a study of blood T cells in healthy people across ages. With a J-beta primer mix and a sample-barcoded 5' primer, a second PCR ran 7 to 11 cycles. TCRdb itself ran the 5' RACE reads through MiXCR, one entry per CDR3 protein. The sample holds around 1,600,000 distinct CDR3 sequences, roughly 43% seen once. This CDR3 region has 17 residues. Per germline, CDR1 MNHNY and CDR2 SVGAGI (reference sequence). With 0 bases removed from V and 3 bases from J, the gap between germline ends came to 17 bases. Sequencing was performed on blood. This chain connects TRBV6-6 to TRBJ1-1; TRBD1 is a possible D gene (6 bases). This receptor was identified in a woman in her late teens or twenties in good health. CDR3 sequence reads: CASSYSYDQGLHTEAFF. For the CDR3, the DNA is TGTGCCAGCAGTTACTCTTACGACCAGGGGCTTCACACTGAAGCTTTCTTT.